One sample yielded the 29 T cell receptor beta chains listed below, sequenced in a study of a mutant IDH1 vaccine in newly diagnosed glioma. Clones were read by immunoSEQ multiplex PCR, and TCRdb kept only the in-frame ones, dropping some. Of approximately 56,000 clones in the sample, approximately 71% were seen once. Their antigens remain unidentified. Time point noted: week 47, end of study. Alongside topical imiquimod, each dose of vaccine comprised 300 ug of mutant IDH1 20-mer peptide. Sample: PBMCs, taken from a glioma patient whose treatment included an IDH1 peptide vaccine. The receptor set was obtained from a man in his forties or fifties with glioma.

The chain joins TRBV19 to TRBJ2-7; D is undetermined. The CDR3 covers 14 residues. Trimming pared 4 bases from V and 2 bases from J, leaving 12 bases between. Germline V gene lookup returns CDR1 LNHDA and CDR2 SQIVND (reference sequence). The CDR3 here is CASSTRGGAYEQYF. Here the CDR3 DNA reads TGTGCCAGTAGTACCCGTGGCGGCGCCTACGAGCAGTACTTC.

The chain combines TRBV29-1 with TRBJ1-2; TRBD1 is a possible D gene (6 bases). Trimming took 3 bases from V and 2 from J, leaving 10 bases between them. The germline V gene has CDR1 SQVTM and CDR2 ANQGSEA. This CDR3 is 13 amino acids long. The CDR3 nucleotides are TGCAGCGTTGAGCCCACAGGGAACTATGGCTACACCTTC. It yields the protein CSVEPTGNYGYTF.

This CDR3 reads CATRPGQDYQPQHF. The CDR3 nucleotides are TGTGCCACCAGACCGGGACAGGATTATCAGCCCCAGCATTTT. The rearrangement joins TRBV6-1 to TRBJ1-5, with TRBD1 matching 8 bases. Trimming cost V 10 bases and J 5 bases; bases outside gene matches: 10. This CDR3 is 14 amino acids long. The V gene's germline CDR1 is MNHNS and CDR2 SASEGT.

This chain links TRBV6-5 with TRBJ1-5; TRBD1 aligns across 10 bases. J gave up 0 bases and V 6 bases, and 2 bases lay outside the gene matches. Per the germline V gene, CDR1 is MNHEY and CDR2 is SVGAGI. The CDR3 sequence is 15 residues long. In nucleotides, the CDR3 is TGTGCCAGCAGAAGACAGGGGGCTAGCAATCAGCCCCAGCATTTT. Protein product: CASRRQGASNQPQHF.

The rearrangement links TRBV18 to TRBJ2-7; TRBD2 might be the D (6 bases). V gave up 3 bases and J gave up 7 bases, with 13 bases separating them. Germline V CDR1 and CDR2: KGHSH, LQKENI. The CDR3 extends over 13 amino acids. The CDR3 spells CASSPGPAGEQYF. CDR3 nucleotide sequence: TGTGCCAGCTCACCTGGGCCGGCGGGGGAGCAGTACTTC.

The chain is built from TRBV5-1 and TRBJ2-7; D ambiguous. The CDR3 contains 12 residues. V was trimmed by 4 bases and J by 7 bases, leaving 12 bases between them. Germline assignment: CDR1 SGHRS and CDR2 YFSETQ. The CDR3 reads CASSPGRQEQYF. In nucleotides, the CDR3 is TGCGCCAGCAGCCCTGGACGGCAAGAGCAGTACTTC.

V is TRBV9 and J is TRBJ2-2; D gene unclear. Germline V CDR1 and CDR2: SGDLS, YYNGEE. The V end was cut by 0 bases, the J end by 3 bases, with 9 bases between. The CDR3 totals 15 residues. The CDR3 spells CASSVGNLDTGELFF. CDR3 DNA: TGTGCCAGCAGCGTAGGGAACCTTGACACCGGGGAGCTGTTTTTT. The full variable domain, in which reference TRBV9 and TRBJ2-2 provide the parts outside the CDR3, is DSGVTQTPKHLITATGQRVTLRCSPRSGDLSVYWYQQSLDQGLQFLIQYYNGEERAKGNILERFSAQQFPDLHSELNLSSLELGDSALYFCASSVGNLDTGELFFGEGSRLTVL.

This chain joins TRBV19 and TRBJ2-3; D assignment may be TRBD1 or TRBD2 (5 bases each). The V end was cut by 6 bases, the J end by 4 bases, with 17 bases between. The CDR3 has 15 amino acids. The germline gives CDR1 LNHDA, CDR2 SQIVND (reference sequence). CDR3 in amino acids: CASRTWGKGADTQYF. Here the CDR3 DNA reads TGTGCCAGTAGGACGTGGGGCAAGGGAGCAGATACGCAGTATTTT.

The V and J genes are TRBV6-5 and TRBJ1-1; D unresolved. V was trimmed by 0 bases and J by 1 base, leaving 6 bases between them. The CDR3 runs 14 residues. Germline assignment: CDR1 MNHEY and CDR2 SVGAGI. For the CDR3, the DNA is TGTGCCAGCAGTTACTCTGACACGAACACTGAAGCTTTCTTT. This translates into CASSYSDTNTEAFF.

The CDR3, as DNA: TGCGCCAGCAGCTTGCTAGCGGGGTTGAGCGGGGAGCTGTTTTTT. The encoded protein is CASSLLAGLSGELFF. The chain joins TRBV5-1 to TRBJ2-2, with TRBD2 matching 9 bases. Germline assignment: CDR1 SGHRS and CDR2 YFSETQ. J lost 7 bases, V lost 1 base, and 5 bases had no gene match. This CDR3 region has 15 residues.

The J gene is TRBJ1-2, the V gene TRBV25-1; D is ambiguous. With 3 bases removed from V and 7 bases from J, the gap between germline ends came to 6 bases. This CDR3 region has 11 residues. Germline CDR1 is MGHDK and CDR2 is SYGVNS. The CDR3 loop reads CASSDDRGYTF. CDR3 DNA: TGTGCCAGCAGTGATGATCGTGGCTACACCTTC.

This clone has just one count. The J gene is TRBJ1-5, the V gene TRBV2; tentatively, D is TRBD1 (5 bases). CDR3 length equals 17 residues. The germline V and J ends were trimmed by 8 bases and 0 bases, with 20 bases remaining between them. Germline CDR1 SNHLY, CDR2 FYNNEI. CDR3 region: CASSLRGRSDSNQPQHF. The CDR3 region has the DNA TGTGCCAGCTCCCTAAGGGGACGGAGCGATAGCAATCAGCCCCAGCATTTT.

This clone has just one count. The rearrangement joins TRBV29-1 to TRBJ1-2; D gene uncertain. The ends were cut back, 7 bases at V and 4 bases at J, with 10 bases in the middle. Germline V lookup: CDR1 SQVTM, CDR2 ANQGSEA. This CDR3 has 11 amino acids. In nucleotides, the CDR3 is TGCAGCGCCATGACCGGCTATGGCTACACCTTC. Translated: CSAMTGYGYTF. Combining the CDR3 with reference TRBV29-1 and TRBJ1-2 gives the whole variable domain SAVISQKPSRDICQRGTSLTIQCQVDSQVTMMFWYRQQPGQSLTLIATANQGSEATYESGFVIDKFPISRPNLTFSTLTVSNMSPEDSSIYLCSAMTGYGYTFGSGTRLTVV.

This clone has only a few counts. This chain joins TRBV4-1 and TRBJ2-1, with 7 positions matching TRBD1. The CDR3 totals 15 residues. Trimming at V came to 2 bases and at J to 3 bases, leaving 4 bases not matched to a gene. Germline V gene sequence: CDR1 MGHRA, CDR2 YSYEKL. The CDR3 region is CASSQSRDSYNEQFF. In DNA, the CDR3 is TGCGCCAGCAGCCAATCCCGGGACAGCTACAATGAGCAGTTCTTC.

This rearrangement joins TRBV6-5 to TRBJ2-7; 14 nucleotides match TRBD2. Looked up from germline, CDR1 is MNHEY and CDR2 is SVGAGI. CDR3 length: 15 residues. With 4 bases clipped from V and 8 bases from J, the junction kept 7 bases outside the gene matches. The CDR3 DNA sequence: TGTGCCAGCAGTTGGGGACTAGCGGGGGATTCGAAGCAGTACTTC. Translated: CASSWGLAGDSKQYF.

V and J are TRBV11-2 and TRBJ1-1, with D hard to call. The length of the CDR3 is 15 residues. Germline V gives CDR1 SGHAT, CDR2 FQNNGV. V lost 1 base to trimming and J lost 4 bases, with 13 bases between them. The CDR3 sequence: CASSLGTGRTTEAFF. For the CDR3, the DNA is TGTGCCAGCAGCTTAGGAACGGGCCGGACCACTGAAGCTTTCTTT.

V gene TRBV19 combines with J gene TRBJ2-6; D is uncertain. The V and J ends lost 7 bases and 10 bases respectively, with 14 bases between them. Germline V CDR1 and CDR2: LNHDA, SQIVND (reference sequence). The CDR3 is made up of 13 amino acids. Here the CDR3 DNA reads TGTGCCAGTAATCAGGCCGAAACTAACGTCCTGACTTTC. Translated: CASNQAETNVLTF.

The chain links TRBV5-4 to TRBJ1-3; possibly TRBD1 for D (5 bases). The germline V gene encodes CDR1 SGHNT and CDR2 YYREEE (reference sequence). V was pared by 4 bases and J by 2 bases, with 13 bases between. This CDR3 is built from 15 residues. The CDR3 reads CASSPPPGAGNTIYF. The CDR3 DNA sequence: TGTGCCAGCAGCCCGCCCCCGGGGGCTGGAAACACCATATATTTT.

V usage is TRBV7-9 and J usage is TRBJ1-3; D gene unclear. The germline V gene has CDR1 SEHNR and CDR2 FQNEAQ (reference sequence). This CDR3 is built from 12 residues. V was shortened by 6 bases and J by 8 bases, with 11 bases between the two germline ends. CDR3 nucleotides: TGTGCCAGCAGTCCGAACGGGGACACCATATATTTT. Its protein is CASSPNGDTIYF.

V usage is TRBV14 and J usage is TRBJ1-2; D gene uncertain. The V and J ends lost 0 bases and 7 bases respectively, with 12 bases between them. Germline V gene lookup returns CDR1 SGHDN and CDR2 FVKESK. This CDR3 is built from 14 residues. The CDR3: CASSQEVAGGGYTF. The CDR3 DNA reads as TGTGCCAGCAGCCAAGAAGTGGCAGGCGGTGGCTACACCTTC.

V usage is TRBV7-9 and J usage is TRBJ2-6; D perhaps matches TRBD1 (6 bases). The CDR3 has 15 amino acids. The V end was cut by 1 base, the J end by 4 bases, with 8 bases between. In germline, CDR1 is SEHNR, CDR2 FQNEAQ (reference sequence). The CDR3 protein is CASSLGGLGANVLTF. CDR3 coding DNA: TGTGCCAGCAGCTTAGGGGGGCTCGGGGCCAACGTCCTGACTTTC.

The chain combines TRBV19 with TRBJ2-1; a possible D gene is TRBD2 (5 bases). Trimming took 4 bases from V and 7 from J, leaving 11 bases between them. The length of the CDR3 is 13 residues. Per the germline V gene, CDR1 is LNHDA and CDR2 is SQIVND (reference sequence). The CDR3 nucleotides are TGTGCCAGTAGTACTCTACCGGGGAATGAGCAGTTCTTC. It is translated as CASSTLPGNEQFF.

V is TRBV5-6 and J is TRBJ1-2, with D unclear. V dropped 4 bases and J dropped 8 bases, with 12 bases sitting between them. This CDR3 has 12 residues. Germline V CDR1 and CDR2: SGHDT, YYEEEE. Written as DNA, the CDR3 is TGTGCCAGCAGCCCCCATAGAGGAGGCTACACCTTC. Its protein is CASSPHRGGYTF.

A single count supports this clone. V usage is TRBV6-6 and J usage is TRBJ2-5; 7 bases map to TRBD2. The germline gives CDR1 MNHNY, CDR2 SVGAGI (reference sequence). The CDR3 runs 12 residues. With V trimmed by 10 bases and J by 4 bases, 6 bases remained unmatched. The CDR3 loop is CATRGDRETQYF. CDR3 nucleotide sequence: TGTGCCACCCGGGGGGATCGAGAGACCCAGTACTTC.

The CDR3 spells CASSSTQVNQPQHF. As DNA, the CDR3 is TGTGCCAGCAGCTCTACGCAGGTGAATCAGCCCCAGCATTTT. The J gene is TRBJ1-5, the V gene TRBV5-6; D is unresolved. Trimming took off 3 bases at V and 4 bases at J, with 11 bases between the two ends. The germline V gene encodes CDR1 SGHDT and CDR2 YYEEEE. This CDR3 region has 14 residues.

This clone turned up a few times. V gene TRBV28 combines with J gene TRBJ1-1; TRBD1 might be the D (6 bases). The CDR3 length is 15 residues. The V gene's germline CDR1 is MDHEN and CDR2 SYDVKM. V dropped 6 bases and J dropped 1 base, with 15 bases sitting between them. CDR3 amino acids: CASRRQAGKNTEAFF. CDR3 bases: TGTGCCAGCAGGAGACAGGCTGGGAAGAACACTGAAGCTTTCTTT. Drawing the rest from reference TRBV28 and TRBJ1-1, the complete variable domain is DVKVTQSSRYLVKRTGEKVFLECVQDMDHENMFWYRQDPGLGLRLIYFSYDVKMKEKGDIPEGYSVSREKKERFSLILESASTNQTSMYLCASRRQAGKNTEAFFGQGTRLTVV.

This rearrangement joins TRBV19 to TRBJ1-5; D ambiguous. Trimming removed 3 bases at V and 0 bases at J, with 6 bases between. The CDR3 length is 14 residues. Germline assignment: CDR1 LNHDA and CDR2 SQIVND (reference sequence). The CDR3 nucleotides are TGTGCCAGTAGTATTGGGCATAGCAATCAGCCCCAGCATTTT. Translating gives CASSIGHSNQPQHF.

The J gene is TRBJ2-2, the V gene TRBV5-8; no firm D call. CDR3 size: 15 residues. Germline V gene sequence: CDR1 SGHTS, CDR2 YDEGEE. Trimming stripped 0 bases from V and 5 bases from J, with 11 bases between. Written as DNA, the CDR3 is TGTGCCAGCAGCTTGGACCCCAGAGAGACCGGGGAGCTGTTTTTT. It codes for CASSLDPRETGELFF.

The chain has TRBV7-9 and TRBJ2-2; D is perhaps TRBD2 (5 bases). From germline, CDR1 is SEHNR and CDR2 FQNEAQ (reference sequence). The CDR3 covers 14 residues. The V gene lost 5 bases and the J gene lost 1 base, with 8 bases spanning the gap. In nucleotides, the CDR3 is TGTGCCAGCAGCCTAGGACTGAACACCGGGGAGCTGTTTTTT. This encodes CASSLGLNTGELFF.